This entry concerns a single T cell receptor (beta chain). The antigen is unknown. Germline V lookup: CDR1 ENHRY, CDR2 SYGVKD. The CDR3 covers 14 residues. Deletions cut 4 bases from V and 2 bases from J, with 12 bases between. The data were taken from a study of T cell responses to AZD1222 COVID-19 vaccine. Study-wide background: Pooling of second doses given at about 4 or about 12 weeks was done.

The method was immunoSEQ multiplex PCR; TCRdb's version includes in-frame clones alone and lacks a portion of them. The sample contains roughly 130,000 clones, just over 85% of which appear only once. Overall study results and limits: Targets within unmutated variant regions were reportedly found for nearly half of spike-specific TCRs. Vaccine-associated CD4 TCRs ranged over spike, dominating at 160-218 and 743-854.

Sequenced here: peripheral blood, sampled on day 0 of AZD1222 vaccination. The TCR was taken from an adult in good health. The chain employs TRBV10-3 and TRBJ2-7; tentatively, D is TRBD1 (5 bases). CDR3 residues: CAISAGQGPYEQYF. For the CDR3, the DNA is TGTGCCATCAGTGCTGGCCAGGGCCCCTACGAGCAGTACTTC.